What follows are 22 T cell receptor beta chains derived from one specimen sequenced in a study of cytomegalovirus exposure and HLA in healthy donors. The PCR had 60 Vbeta and 13 Jbeta primers. The repertoire was sequenced with immunoSEQ multiplex PCR; TCRdb's copy has only in-frame clones and lacks some. The sample holds some 130,000 clones, more than 70% seen once. Sample: PBMCs. These receptors all come from a man aged 35 to 55 in good health and CMV-seronegative.

The V and J genes are TRBV6-5 and TRBJ2-7; tentative D call: TRBD1 (5 bases). Trimming took 6 bases from V and 4 from J, leaving 13 bases between them. The CDR3 is 13 residues long. Germline lookup yields CDR1 MNHEY and CDR2 SVGAGI. CDR3 coding DNA: TGTGCCAGCAGCAGGGATTCGAGGTACGAGCAGTACTTC. It codes for CASSRDSRYEQYF.

This clone was found once. This chain joins TRBV30 and TRBJ2-5; 15 nucleotides agree with TRBD2. The germline V gene encodes CDR1 GTSNPN and CDR2 SVGIG (reference sequence). The CDR3 is 16 residues long. The ends lost 5 bases at V and 5 bases at J; junction bases unmatched: 9. This CDR3 is CAWGRTSGGAGETQYF. For the CDR3, the DNA is TGTGCCTGGGGGCGGACTAGCGGGGGGGCCGGGGAGACCCAGTACTTC.

This sequence joins TRBV13 and TRBJ2-7; 11 bases are shared with TRBD2. Germline trimming cut 1 base from V and 0 bases from J; bases unmatched to any gene: 8. CDR3 length: 18 residues. Germline-derived CDR1 and CDR2 are PRHDT and FYEKMQ (reference sequence). The DNA of the CDR3 is TGTGCCAGCAGCTTAGCACTAGCGGGAGTAGGGTTCTCCTACGAGCAGTACTTC. Translated: CASSLALAGVGFSYEQYF.

This chain connects TRBV7-2 to TRBJ1-4; 7 bases map to TRBD1. Germline loops: CDR1 SGHTA, CDR2 FQGNSA. After removal of 4 bases from V and 5 bases from J, the junction contained 10 bases not matched to a gene. CDR3 length: 16 amino acids. The CDR3 DNA sequence: TGTGCCAGCAGCTCCGTTCAGGGGGTGTGGAATGAAAAACTGTTTTTT. Protein sequence: CASSSVQGVWNEKLFF.

The chain couples TRBV7-2 to TRBJ1-5; D is possibly TRBD1 (6 bases). The V end lost 1 base, the J end lost 9 bases, and 16 bases lay between the germline ends. The CDR3 extends over 15 amino acids. Germline CDR1 SGHTA, CDR2 FQGNSA. CDR3 DNA: TGTGCCAGCAGCTTAGGGGGGACAAGCATGAGGCCCCAGCATTTT. Residues: CASSLGGTSMRPQHF.

This clone appeared once. This rearrangement joins TRBV7-8 to TRBJ1-5, with TRBD1 as a possible D gene (6 bases). With 2 bases removed from V and 6 bases from J, the gap between germline ends came to 20 bases. The CDR3 is 17 residues long. Germline CDR1 reads SGHVS; CDR2 reads FQNEAQ. Here the CDR3 reads CASSLRLGAVSGQPQHF. Written as DNA, the CDR3 is TGTGCCAGCAGCTTACGCTTGGGGGCGGTGTCAGGTCAGCCCCAGCATTTT.

The rearrangement links TRBV6-5 to TRBJ2-7; 12 bases fit TRBD2. Per germline, CDR1 MNHEY and CDR2 SVGAGI. The trim removed 4 bases at V and 7 bases at J, leaving 8 bases unmatched. This CDR3 contains 15 residues. The CDR3 here is CASSSPGTSGYEQYF. CDR3 sequence (DNA): TGTGCCAGCAGTTCCCCTGGGACTAGCGGGTATGAGCAGTACTTC.

This chain connects TRBV6-5 to TRBJ1-2, with D hard to call. V lost 0 bases, J lost 8 bases, and 13 bases lay in between. Germline assignment: CDR1 MNHEY and CDR2 SVGAGI. The CDR3 totals 14 residues. CDR3 sequence (DNA): TGTGCCAGCAGTTACTCGGGGAGCGGTCAGGGCTACACCTTC. The encoded protein is CASSYSGSGQGYTF.

This clone was picked up one time. The rearrangement links TRBV9 to TRBJ1-2; perhaps TRBD1 as D (5 bases). V gave up 3 bases and J gave up 7 bases, with 10 bases separating them. This CDR3 region has 12 residues. The V gene's germline CDR1 is SGDLS and CDR2 YYNGEE. The CDR3 protein is CASSASGIGYTF. In DNA form, the CDR3 reads TGTGCCAGCAGCGCATCAGGGATTGGCTACACCTTC.

This clone was detected only a few times. V and J are TRBV7-6 and TRBJ2-1; TRBD1 aligns across 12 bases. The V gene's germline CDR1 is SGHVS and CDR2 FNYEAQ. J lost 10 bases, V lost 4 bases, and 8 bases had no gene match. The CDR3 runs 15 residues. CDR3 protein: CASSSNRDRGLEQFF. As DNA, the CDR3 is TGTGCCAGCAGCTCCAATCGGGACAGGGGGCTAGAGCAGTTCTTC. The variable domain in full, with the rest retrieved from reference TRBV7-6 and TRBJ2-1, is GAGVSQSPRYKVTKRGQDVALRCDPISGHVSLYWYRQALGQGPEFLTYFNYEAQQDKSGLPNDRFSAERPEGSISTLTIQRTEQRDSAMYRCASSSNRDRGLEQFFGPGTRLTVL.

The gene calls are TRBV2 and TRBJ2-2, with D uncertain. CDR3 size: 13 residues. Germline V CDR1 and CDR2: SNHLY, FYNNEI. The V end was cut by 4 bases, the J end by 8 bases, with 11 bases between. The CDR3 nucleotides are TGTGCCAGCAGTGTCGAGTCCCTAGGGGAGCTGTTTTTT. Translating it yields CASSVESLGELFF.

The rearrangement links TRBV2 to TRBJ2-5; D possibly corresponds to TRBD2 (6 bases). The germline V and J ends were trimmed by 4 bases and 2 bases, with 14 bases remaining between them. From germline, CDR1 is SNHLY and CDR2 FYNNEI. This CDR3 contains 15 residues. The CDR3 coding sequence is TGTGCCAGCAGTGTCGGGGGTGAGCCTCAAGAGACCCAGTACTTC. It codes for CASSVGGEPQETQYF.

The chain has TRBV19 and TRBJ1-1; no clear D gene. The ends were cut back, 6 bases at V and 2 bases at J, with 10 bases in the middle. CDR1 and CDR2 (germline): LNHDA, SQIVND (reference sequence). This CDR3 is 13 amino acids long. As DNA, the CDR3 is TGTGCCAGTAGAAGAGTTATTAACACTGAAGCTTTCTTT. This gives the protein CASRRVINTEAFF.

The CDR3 nucleotides read TGTGCCAGCGGAAACCCATTTCGTGGGGGGGTATCCTACGAGCAGTACTTC. Amino acids: CASGNPFRGGVSYEQYF. This chain joins TRBV27 and TRBJ2-7, with TRBD2 matching over 7 bases. The length of the CDR3 is 17 residues. Trimming removed 8 bases from V and 1 base from J; junction bases left unmatched: 17. Germline values: CDR1 MNHEY, CDR2 SMNVEV (reference sequence).

This chain links TRBV6-6 with TRBJ1-3, with 8 bases that match TRBD1. Germline values: CDR1 MNHNY, CDR2 SVGAGI (reference sequence). Trimming cost V 5 bases and J 5 bases; bases outside gene matches: 5. This CDR3 is 14 amino acids long. The CDR3 DNA reads TGTGCCAGCAGTACACAGGGGGAACGAAACACCATATATTTT. Translation gives CASSTQGERNTIYF.

In its sample, this clone was seen a few times. The chain combines TRBV9 with TRBJ2-3, with D unclear. Trimming took 1 base from V and 6 from J, leaving 9 bases between them. This CDR3 has 13 residues. CDR1 SGDLS and CDR2 YYNGEE come from the germline V gene. The CDR3 spells CASSVSRRDTQYF. CDR3 in DNA: TGTGCCAGCAGCGTATCTCGGCGGGATACGCAGTATTTT.

The chain joins TRBV29-1 to TRBJ2-1; 9 positions match TRBD2. This CDR3 is built from 14 residues. Germline lookup yields CDR1 SQVTM and CDR2 ANQGSEA. The junction had 5 bases not matched to a gene; V was cut back by 5 bases and J by 3 bases. This chain's CDR3 is CSVLAGVLYNEQFF. CDR3 coding DNA: TGCAGCGTTTTAGCGGGGGTCCTCTACAATGAGCAGTTCTTC.

The rearrangement links TRBV6-5 to TRBJ2-1, with D unclear. CDR3 length: 9 residues. V was pared by 8 bases and J by 14 bases, with 10 bases between. Germline assignment: CDR1 MNHEY and CDR2 SVGAGI. The DNA of the CDR3 is TGTGCCAGCCTAAAGTTTGAGTTCTTC. Translating it yields CASLKFEFF.

This clone has only one observation. The gene calls are TRBV28 and TRBJ1-1; 8 bases match TRBD1. The junction had 6 bases not matched to a gene; V was cut back by 3 bases and J by 6 bases. The CDR3 has 14 residues. Germline assignment: CDR1 MDHEN and CDR2 SYDVKM. The CDR3 nucleotides are TGTGCCAGCAGTTTGACAGGGGCTGGGGCTGAAGCTTTCTTT. Residues: CASSLTGAGAEAFF.

The CDR3 loop reads CASSRPGQGSYEQYF. For the CDR3, the DNA is TGTGCCAGCAGCAGACCGGGACAGGGGTCCTACGAGCAGTACTTC. The chain carries TRBV5-6 and TRBJ2-7; 10 bases agree with TRBD1. V lost 4 bases to trimming and J lost 1 base; unmatched junction nucleotides: 5. CDR1 and CDR2 (germline): SGHDT, YYEEEE. The CDR3 has 15 residues. The full variable domain, rest sourced from reference TRBV5-6 and TRBJ2-7, is DAGVTQSPTHLIKTRGQQVTLRCSPKSGHDTVSWYQQALGQGPQFIFQYYEEEERQRGNFPDRFSGHQFPNYSSELNVNALLLGDSALYLCASSRPGQGSYEQYFGPGTRLTVT.

The V gene is TRBV7-2, the J gene TRBJ2-7; no firm D call. The germline V and J ends were trimmed by 2 bases and 4 bases, with 3 bases remaining between them. The CDR3 contains 11 residues. The germline CDR1 and CDR2 sequences are SGHTA and FQGNSA. This CDR3 is CASSLRYEQYF. DNA of the CDR3: TGTGCCAGCAGCTTACGGTACGAGCAGTACTTC. The complete variable domain, with remaining parts taken from reference TRBV7-2 and TRBJ2-7, reads GAGVSQSPSNKVTEKGKDVELRCDPISGHTALYWYRQSLGQGLEFLIYFQGNSAPDKSGLPSDRFSAERTGGSVSTLTIQRTQQEDSAVYLCASSLRYEQYFGPGTRLTVT.

The chain is built from TRBV29-1 and TRBJ2-2; 7 nucleotides line up with TRBD1. There are 15 residues in the CDR3. Per the germline V gene, CDR1 is SQVTM and CDR2 is ANQGSEA. V lost 5 bases, J lost 5 bases, and 11 bases stayed unmatched. Here the CDR3 reads CSVRQGLLGTGELFF. The CDR3, as DNA: TGCAGCGTTCGACAGGGTCTCCTAGGGACCGGGGAGCTGTTTTTT.